This record concerns one T cell receptor beta chain sequence. This entry is derived from a study of T cell repertoires in cytomegalovirus infection. One entry per CDR3 protein, called by TCRdb with MiXCR from the reads. The sample has around 280,000 distinct CDR3 sequences; 8% to 10% are singletons. From germline, CDR1 is DFQATT and CDR2 SNEGSKA (reference sequence). The CDR3 loop spans 13 amino acids. Trimming took off 5 bases at V and 2 bases at J, with 12 bases between the two ends. Material for sequencing was PBMCs. The chain combines TRBV20-1 with TRBJ1-1, with a weak D call TRBD1 (6 bases). The receptor comes from a human donor in good health (CMV status not recorded). Some clones in this sample may be carry-over from other donors' samples. The CDR3 DNA follows: TGCAGTGCTGCCGGGACACTAAACACTGAAGCTTTCTTT. It encodes CSAAGTLNTEAFF.